Sequencing of this T cell receptor beta chain was carried out in a study of spatial heterogeneity in lung cancer. There are 14 residues in the CDR3. CDR1 and CDR2 (germline): KGHDR, SFDVKD. Unmatched junction bases numbered 3, after V lost 7 bases and J lost 2 bases. Time point noted: sample taken at primary tumor resection. Researchers sequenced whole RNA taken from tumor, nontumor lung or frozen PBMC without sorting. TCRdb re-analysed the 5' RACE reads in MiXCR, keeping a single row per CDR3 protein. This sample has about 92,000 distinct CDR3 sequences, with over 9.5% found just once. The sequenced sample was PBMCs, obtained at surgery. This TCR derives from a male donor with early-stage non-small cell lung cancer. The chain recombines TRBV24-1 with TRBJ2-5; 10 nucleotides agree with TRBD2. Here the CDR3 DNA reads TGTGCCACCAGGGGGACTAGCGCACAAGAGACCCAGTACTTC. Translated: CATRGTSAQETQYF.